Reported below is one T cell receptor beta chain. What it binds is not known. Assay used: immunoSEQ multiplex PCR; TCRdb lists only in-frame clones, some missing. The sample lists tens of thousands of clones; 71% were seen once. The trim removed 4 bases at V and 7 bases at J, leaving 14 bases unmatched. The germline gives CDR1 SEHNR, CDR2 FQNEAQ (reference sequence). There are 16 residues in the CDR3. In chemo-refractory metastatic non-small-cell lung cancer, patients got ipilimumab CTLA-4 blockade together with focal radiation. This entry is derived from a study of radiotherapy plus CTLA-4 blockade in lung cancer. General study results and limits: Radiotherapy plus ipilimumab was followed by expansion in blood of tumor-derived TCR clones.

The material sequenced was peripheral blood, taken from a patient treated with radiotherapy plus ipilimumab. V gene TRBV7-9 combines with J gene TRBJ2-7; 9 bases fit TRBD1. The TCR comes from a human donor with non-small cell lung cancer whose response to radiotherapy plus ipilimumab could not be evaluated. Here the CDR3 reads CASSSRTGTGLSEQYF. DNA for the CDR3: TGTGCCAGCAGCTCAAGGACGGGGACAGGGCTAAGTGAGCAGTACTTC.